This TCR beta chain was captured in a study of radiotherapy plus CTLA-4 blockade in lung cancer. Some clones are missing from TCRdb's copy, which holds only in-frame ones; the method was immunoSEQ multiplex PCR. There are over 30,000 clones in the sample; 70% to 75% occur only once, and roughly 4.3% lies in the top ten. The source is a human donor with non-small cell lung cancer whose response to radiotherapy plus ipilimumab could not be evaluated. The input for sequencing was peripheral blood, taken from a patient treated with radiotherapy plus ipilimumab.

In nucleotides, the CDR3 is TGTGCCAGCAGCGTAAGACTAGCGGGGTTTAGCTACAATGAGCAGTTCTTC. It yields the protein CASSVRLAGFSYNEQFF. The chain employs TRBV7-2 and TRBJ2-1, with 11 bases matching TRBD2. The CDR3 loop spans 17 amino acids. After removal of 5 bases from V and 3 bases from J, the junction contained 9 bases not matched to a gene. Per germline, CDR1 SGHTA and CDR2 FQGNSA.